This T cell receptor (beta chain) stems from a study of blood T cell repertoires in COVID-19. In the study overall: Spain, Italy and the United States supplied samples that represented acute and convalescent COVID-19.

The junction had 2 bases not matched to a gene; V was cut back by 4 bases and J by 4 bases. Germline assignment: CDR1 SGHRS and CDR2 YFSETQ. This CDR3 is 14 amino acids long. Authors' methods: Using reference gene primer amplification, nucleated cell counts were estimated. Clones were sequenced by immunoSEQ multiplex PCR, and TCRdb holds only the in-frame ones, with some missing. From that table come the V and J calls and clone size; the DNA was used to work out D and trimming. The sample records 310,000 or so clones, 85% to 90% being singletons. This receptor was identified in a man aged 65 to 85 with acute or convalescent COVID-19. The specimen sequenced was peripheral blood. The chain couples TRBV5-1 to TRBJ2-1; 10 nucleotides align to TRBD2. CDR3 protein: CASSPSGGYNEQFF. The CDR3 DNA is TGCGCCAGCAGCCCTAGCGGGGGATACAATGAGCAGTTCTTC.